This T cell receptor beta chain was identified during a study of graft-versus-host responses after intestinal transplantation. For the study at large: Tacrolimus plus steroids were given to all recipients for approximately three years, preceded by anti-thymocyte globulin induction.

A remark on this clone: Its antigen is currently unknown.

Losses at the gene ends were 9 bases for V and 4 bases for J; bases not matched to a gene: 2. The CDR3 extends over 12 amino acids. Looked up from germline, CDR1 is SGHAT and CDR2 is FQNNGV. Generated by immunoSEQ multiplex PCR, the TCRdb table keeps only in-frame clones and is missing some. The profile covers about 94,000 clones, with roughly nine tenths appearing a single time and around 0.53% taken by the ten largest. The source of this sequence is a human donor who received an intestinal transplant. The sample here was unstimulated CD8+ T cells sorted from spleen or lymph node cells, taken before intestinal transplant. V and J are TRBV11-2 and TRBJ2-1, with 8 positions matching TRBD2. The CDR3 loop is CASTSGYNEQFF. The CDR3 nucleotides read TGTGCCAGTACTAGCGGTTACAATGAGCAGTTCTTC.